Listed below are T cell receptor beta chains from one sample, sequenced in a study of T cells in Graves' hyperthyroidism and ophthalmopathy. TCRdb reprocessed the multiplex PCR reads via MiXCR and lists one record per CDR3 protein. Of a few hundred thousand distinct CDR3 sequences detected, roughly 15% appear once; the ten largest clones hold around 31%. The specimen sequenced was blood. Every receptor here comes from a woman aged 50 to 60 with Graves' hyperthyroidism that later progressed to Graves' ophthalmopathy. CDR3s include the opening cysteine and the closing phenylalanine or tryptophan. Each record gives: clone size, V gene, J gene, D gene, CDR3 protein, CDR3 DNA. D genes are given only for firm matches. The size field is filled for only some rows; it gives once, few, many or a size class.

size: many; V: TRBV6-1; J: TRBJ1-1; D: NA; CDR3: CAGGGRSNTEAFF; DNA: TGTGCTGGGGGTGGACGTTCGAACACTGAAGCTTTCTTT
size: NA; V: TRBV5-6; J: TRBJ2-7; D: TRBD2; CDR3: CASSAGRGVYEQYF; DNA: TGTGCCAGCAGCGCCGGACGGGGGGTCTACGAGCAGTACTTC
size: many; V: TRBV28; J: TRBJ1-1; D: NA; CDR3: CASSKWGGRTEAFF; DNA: TGTGCCAGCAGTAAATGGGGGGGAAGGACTGAAGCTTTCTTT
size: NA; V: TRBV19; J: TRBJ2-7; D: NA; CDR3: CASSINSAYEQYF; DNA: TGTGCCAGTAGTATTAACTCCGCCTACGAGCAGTACTTC
size: many; V: TRBV28; J: TRBJ1-3; D: TRBD1; CDR3: CASSSTGQGGNTIYF; DNA: TGTGCCAGCAGTTCAACGGGACAGGGTGGAAACACCATATATTTT
size: many; V: TRBV13; J: TRBJ2-7; D: NA; CDR3: CASSLVDGGPVAEQYF; DNA: TGTGCCAGCAGCTTAGTAGATGGGGGCCCGGTGGCCGAGCAGTACTTC
size: NA; V: TRBV7-9; J: TRBJ1-1; D: NA; CDR3: CACQQSDTMNTEAFF; DNA: TGTGCTTGCCAGCAGTCAGACACCATGAACACTGAAGCTTTCTTT
size: many; V: TRBV10-3; J: TRBJ2-1; D: NA; CDR3: CAISETAGSYNEQFF; DNA: TGTGCCATCAGTGAGACGGCGGGTTCCTACAATGAGCAGTTCTTC
size: NA; V: TRBV18; J: TRBJ2-7; D: TRBD1; CDR3: CASSPETGTNEQYF; DNA: TGTGCCAGCTCACCAGAGACAGGGACCAACGAGCAGTACTTC
size: many; V: TRBV20-1; J: TRBJ2-7; D: TRBD1; CDR3: CSARRQGEREQYF; DNA: TGCAGTGCTAGAAGACAGGGGGAAAGGGAGCAGTACTTC
size: many; V: TRBV6-1; J: TRBJ2-5; D: TRBD2; CDR3: CASSPTLAGETQYF; DNA: TGTGCCAGCAGTCCCACGCTAGCGGGCGAGACCCAGTACTTC
size: NA; V: TRBV5-8; J: TRBJ2-2; D: TRBD1; CDR3: CASSSPGQANTGELFF; DNA: TGTGCCAGCAGCTCACCCGGACAGGCGAACACCGGGGAGCTGTTTTTT
size: many; V: TRBV19; J: TRBJ2-2; D: NA; CDR3: CASSPSAPGSGELFF; DNA: TGTGCCAGTAGCCCCTCGGCACCGGGCTCCGGGGAGCTGTTTTTT
size: many; V: TRBV24-1; J: TRBJ1-5; D: TRBD1; CDR3: CATSDSRQGDQPQHF; DNA: TGTGCCACCAGTGATTCGAGACAGGGGGATCAGCCCCAGCATTTT
size: many; V: TRBV29-1; J: TRBJ2-1; D: NA; CDR3: CSVEDKGMGEQFF; DNA: TGCAGCGTTGAAGATAAAGGGATGGGTGAGCAGTTCTTC
size: few; V: TRBV15; J: TRBJ1-1; D: NA; CDR3: CATSRDRAPDPFF; DNA: TGTGCCACCAGCAGAGACCGAGCCCCCGATCCTTTCTTT
size: many; V: TRBV28; J: TRBJ1-2; D: NA; CDR3: CASSLFGAVYYGYTF; DNA: TGTGCCAGCAGTTTATTCGGGGCGGTATACTATGGCTACACCTTC
size: many; V: TRBV12-3/TRBV12-4; J: TRBJ2-1; D: NA; CDR3: CASSQPRDLEREQFF; DNA: TGTGCCAGCAGCCAACCCCGGGACTTAGAACGTGAGCAGTTCTTC
size: few; V: TRBV27; J: TRBJ2-3; D: NA; CDR3: CASSLTQDTQYF; DNA: TGTGCCAGCAGTTTAACTCAAGATACGCAGTATTTT
size: many; V: TRBV20-1; J: TRBJ1-1; D: NA; CDR3: CSASKSNMNTEAFF; DNA: TGCAGTGCTAGTAAAAGTAACATGAACACTGAAGCTTTCTTT
size: NA; V: TRBV11-3; J: TRBJ2-3; D: NA; CDR3: CASSPGLSWGTDTQYF; DNA: TGTGCCAGCAGCCCGGGACTTTCCTGGGGCACAGATACGCAGTATTTT
size: NA; V: TRBV19; J: TRBJ2-7; D: TRBD2; CDR3: CASSLPSGSRAYEQYF; DNA: TGTGCCAGTAGTCTTCCCAGCGGGAGCCGGGCCTACGAGCAGTACTTC
size: few; V: TRBV20-1; J: TRBJ2-3; D: TRBD2; CDR3: CSAREDLAGVYTDTQYF; DNA: TGCAGTGCTAGAGAAGACCTAGCGGGAGTTTACACAGATACGCAGTATTTT
size: many; V: TRBV12-3/TRBV12-4; J: TRBJ2-3; D: NA; CDR3: CASSFTRERADTQYF; DNA: TGTGCCAGCAGTTTTACCCGGGAGCGTGCAGATACGCAGTATTTT
size: few; V: TRBV19; J: TRBJ1-1; D: TRBD1; CDR3: CASSIFDRVPEAFF; DNA: TGTGCCAGTAGTATATTTGACAGGGTCCCTGAAGCTTTCTTT